This T cell receptor beta chain was retrieved from a study of cytomegalovirus exposure and HLA in healthy donors. Study-wide points: Later on, analysis showed that most CMV-associated TCR beta chains appeared to be HLA-restricted. The study labeled approximately 150 TCR beta chains cytomegalovirus-associated.

The study ran its PCR with 60 Vbeta and 13 Jbeta primers. Assay: immunoSEQ multiplex PCR; the TCRdb copy retains only in-frame clones and omits some. This repertoire shows roughly 110,000 clones, around 80% found once; its top ten account for more than 2%. With regard to this clone: Antigen unknown.

V was clipped by 1 base and J by 10 bases; unmatched bases: 8. This CDR3 has 16 residues. CDR1 is MGHRA and CDR2 is YSYEKL in the germline V gene. Sequencing was performed on PBMCs. The sequence came from a man in his forties in good health and CMV-seronegative. The chain employs TRBV4-1 and TRBJ1-6; 9 positions agree with TRBD1. In DNA, the CDR3 is TGCGCCAGCAGCCAAGGTTCCGGGACAGGGAACTCACCCCTCCACTTT. It codes for CASSQGSGTGNSPLHF.